Listed here are 2 T cell receptor beta chains from one sample, sequenced in a study of T cell repertoires in cytomegalovirus infection. No antigen has been assigned to these receptors. TCRdb re-analysed the reads in MiXCR, keeping a single row per CDR3 protein. Of about 27,000 distinct CDR3 sequences listed, around 19% are singletons. The material sequenced was CD8+ T cells from cultured PBMCs, taken from culture after CMV antigen stimulation. The receptors shown here come from a human donor in good health (CMV status not recorded). Some clones in this sample may be carry-over from other donors' samples.

The chain carries TRBV11-1 and TRBJ2-1; 14 nucleotides align to TRBD2. The CDR3 is 17 residues long. The germline gives CDR1 SGHAT, CDR2 FQDESV (reference sequence). V dropped 3 bases and J dropped 9; count of bases not matched to a gene: 10. The CDR3 spells CASSFGTSGSGRGEQFF. CDR3 nucleotides: TGTGCCAGCAGCTTCGGGACTAGCGGGAGCGGTCGGGGTGAGCAGTTCTTC.

This clonotype came up many times. CDR3 DNA sequence: TGCGCCAGCAGCCAAGATTTGGGGTCTAATGAAAAACTGTTTTTT. This gives the protein CASSQDLGSNEKLFF. This chain uses TRBV4-3 with TRBJ1-4; the D is unclear. V was shortened by 0 bases and J by 3 bases, with 8 bases between the two germline ends. The germline V gene encodes CDR1 LGHNA and CDR2 YSLEER. The CDR3 sequence is 15 residues long.